These 11 T cell receptor beta chains originate from one sample sequenced in a study of CD8+CD57+ T cells in acquired aplastic anemia. Profiling that covered TCR beta VDJ and CDR3 relied on genomic DNA as its template. TCRdb reprocessed the reads with MiXCR, giving one entry per CDR3 protein. The table lists approximately 300,000 distinct CDR3 sequences, roughly 59% of them singletons. Those patients picked for sequencing had displayed CD8+CD57+ cell expansion on flow cytometry. Sequenced: sorted CD4+, CD8+, or CD8+CD57+ T cells (not recorded which) from PBMCs. The receptors here all came from a human donor with aplastic anemia.

This clonotype was counted at least ten times. The chain uses TRBV19 and TRBJ2-4; no firm D call. The CDR3 consists of 13 residues. Per germline, CDR1 LNHDA and CDR2 SQIVND (reference sequence). Trimming stripped 1 base from V and 11 bases from J, with 12 bases between. CDR3 residues: CASSIGPSRVQYF. In DNA form, the CDR3 reads TGTGCCAGTAGTATAGGCCCGTCCCGGGTTCAGTACTTC.

This clonotype turned up a few times. CDR3 sequence: CASSVGTSRTETQYF. The CDR3 DNA follows: TGTGCCAGCAGCGTAGGGACTAGCCGGACAGAGACCCAGTACTTC. V and J are TRBV9 and TRBJ2-5, with 8 bases identical to TRBD2. After removal of 0 bases from V and 4 bases from J, the junction contained 5 bases not matched to a gene. The length of the CDR3 is 15 residues. The germline V gene has CDR1 SGDLS and CDR2 YYNGEE.

The chain uses TRBV10-1 and TRBJ2-4; 7 nucleotides agree with TRBD2. Losses at the gene ends were 8 bases for V and 7 bases for J; bases not matched to a gene: 5. Looked up from germline, CDR1 is WNHNN and CDR2 is SYGVQD (reference sequence). The CDR3 is 12 residues long. The CDR3 region has the DNA TGCGCCAGCTGGACTAGATGTAACATTCAGTACTTC. It translates to CASWTRCNIQYF.

In its sample, this clonotype was seen a few times. The gene calls are TRBV25-1 and TRBJ1-5, with 11 bases aligning to TRBD1. This CDR3 spans 19 amino acids. Germline CDR1 MGHDK, CDR2 SYGVNS. J lost 1 base, V lost 3 bases, and 11 bases had no gene match. The CDR3 is CASSDLGQGAPLSNQPQHF. As DNA, the CDR3 is TGTGCCAGCAGTGACCTAGGACAGGGGGCTCCGCTAAGCAATCAGCCCCAGCATTTT. The full variable domain, its missing parts supplied by reference TRBV25-1 and TRBJ1-5, is EADIYQTPRYLVIGTGKKITLECSQTMGHDKMYWYQQDPGMELHLIHYSYGVNSTEKGDLSSESTVSRIRTEHFPLTLESARPSHTSQYLCASSDLGQGAPLSNQPQHFGDGTRLSIL.

This clonotype was seen at least ten times. The genes are TRBV10-1 and TRBJ2-3; 7 nucleotides match TRBD2. The length of the CDR3 is 15 residues. V shed 6 bases and J 0 bases; nucleotides not matched to a gene: 6. Per germline, CDR1 WNHNN and CDR2 SYGVQD (reference sequence). CDR3 loop: CASRPSGASTDTQYF. CDR3 in DNA: TGCGCCAGCAGACCAAGCGGGGCTAGCACAGATACGCAGTATTTT.

The sample holds a few counts of this clonotype. The V and J genes are TRBV7-2 and TRBJ1-1; the D gene is possibly TRBD1 (5 bases). The germline gives CDR1 SGHTA, CDR2 FQGNSA. The V end lost 1 base, the J end lost 5 bases, and 11 bases lay between the germline ends. CDR3 length equals 14 residues. The CDR3 coding sequence is TGTGCCAGCAGCTTAGGACGGGGCGTTACTGAAGCTTTCTTT. This codes for CASSLGRGVTEAFF.

The rearrangement links TRBV10-3 to TRBJ2-1, with TRBD2 identical over 8 bases. CDR1 is ENHRY and CDR2 is SYGVKD in the germline V gene. V lost 10 bases to trimming and J lost 5 bases; unmatched junction nucleotides: 13. The CDR3 consists of 15 residues. The CDR3 bases are TGTGCCACGACCTTAGCGGGGAGAGGTAACAATGAGCAGTTCTTC. This sequence encodes CATTLAGRGNNEQFF.

This clonotype was counted between two and nine times. The J gene is TRBJ1-4, the V gene TRBV27, with 8 bases matching TRBD1. Germline V gene data show CDR1 as MNHEY and CDR2 as SMNVEV (reference sequence). The CDR3 is made up of 15 amino acids. V dropped 6 bases and J dropped 7; count of bases not matched to a gene: 10. As DNA, the CDR3 is TGTGCCAGCAGAAGGAACAGGGGGTTGGGTGAAAAACTGTTTTTT. Translated: CASRRNRGLGEKLFF.

This clonotype was recorded many times. This chain links TRBV5-1 with TRBJ2-1; TRBD1 is a possible D gene (5 bases). The CDR3 totals 14 residues. Per germline, CDR1 SGHRS and CDR2 YFSETQ. V dropped 0 bases and J dropped 5 bases, with 9 bases sitting between them. The CDR3 DNA sequence: TGCGCCAGCAGCTTGGTTATGACAGACAATGAGCAGTTCTTC. It encodes CASSLVMTDNEQFF.

The V and J genes are TRBV10-3 and TRBJ2-7, with D possibly TRBD2 on 6 matching bases. There are 15 residues in the CDR3. Trimming stripped 0 bases from V and 7 bases from J, with 16 bases between. Germline lookup yields CDR1 ENHRY and CDR2 SYGVKD. The CDR3 DNA reads TGTGCCATCAGTGAGTCGAGACCCGGAGGGGAAGAGCAGTACTTC. This sequence encodes CAISESRPGGEEQYF.

The chain combines TRBV7-3 with TRBJ2-1; 14 bases fit TRBD2. The CDR3 loop spans 18 amino acids. Unmatched junction bases numbered 10, after V lost 2 bases and J lost 7 bases. Germline CDR1 is SGHTA and CDR2 is FQGTGA. The CDR3 DNA follows: TGTGCCAGCAGCTTACTACCCGGGACTAGCGGGAGTGCGAATGAGCAGTTCTTC. It encodes CASSLLPGTSGSANEQFF.